This passage covers 22 T cell receptor beta chains from one sample sequenced in a study of blood T cell repertoires in COVID-19 (dated by TCRdb to about 2020). The method behind the library was the immunoSEQ multiplex PCR assay. Entries here come from immuneACCESS through TCRdb and include only in-frame sequences with V and J called. Some clones fail to appear in such tables; in the studies checked, an unresolved V gene covers under half of the shortfall, and the cause of the remainder is unknown. The sample table contains 150,000 to 200,000 clones; only one count was recorded for 75% to 90% of them. About a tenth of the sample goes to the ten largest clones. The sample taken for sequencing was peripheral blood. The receptors were sampled from a human donor in a cohort sampled during active COVID-19.

This clone was observed a handful of times. The chain links TRBV27 to TRBJ1-3, with TRBD1 matching over 7 bases. Germline CDR1 reads MNHEY; CDR2 reads SMNVEV (reference sequence). The J segment lost 0 bases and the V segment lost 5 bases, leaving 10 bases of the junction unmatched. This CDR3 spans 17 amino acids. The CDR3 coding sequence is TGTGCCAGCAGTGCGGGACAGCCTTCACTCTCTGGAAACACCATATATTTT. Protein: CASSAGQPSLSGNTIYF.

The chain employs TRBV4-3 and TRBJ2-1, with 10 positions matching TRBD2. Trimming took 1 base from V and 6 from J; bases not matched to a gene: 3. The CDR3 is made up of 15 amino acids. Germline V gene sequence: CDR1 LGHNA, CDR2 YSLEER. CDR3 region: CASSQGVAGGNEQFF. The CDR3 coding sequence is TGCGCCAGCAGCCAAGGGGTAGCGGGGGGCAATGAGCAGTTCTTC.

This chain uses TRBV4-3 with TRBJ2-1; tentative D call: TRBD2 (6 bases). V was shortened by 2 bases and J by 9 bases, with 17 bases between the two germline ends. This CDR3 has 15 residues. From germline, CDR1 is LGHNA and CDR2 YSLEER. The CDR3 sequence is CASSQPGGLRGEQFF. In nucleotides, the CDR3 is TGCGCCAGCAGCCAACCCGGGGGACTTAGGGGTGAGCAGTTCTTC.

The gene calls are TRBV7-2 and TRBJ1-6; TRBD1 aligns across 7 bases. Germline CDR1 and CDR2: SGHTA and FQGNSA. This CDR3 is built from 14 residues. With 3 bases clipped from V and 8 bases from J, the junction kept 4 bases outside the gene matches. The CDR3 region is CASSLSGTDSPLHF. As DNA, the CDR3 is TGTGCCAGCAGCTTGTCCGGGACAGATTCACCCCTCCACTTT.

The rearrangement links TRBV5-5 to TRBJ2-7; 7 bases map to TRBD1. Germline V gene lookup returns CDR1 SGHKS and CDR2 YYEKEE (reference sequence). V was pared by 7 bases and J by 1 base, with 11 bases of the junction left unmatched. CDR3 size: 15 residues. The CDR3: CASLGQPIQSYEQYF. Here the CDR3 DNA reads TGTGCCAGCCTGGGACAGCCAATTCAATCCTACGAGCAGTACTTC.

The chain carries TRBV11-3 and TRBJ2-1, with D possibly being TRBD1 (6 bases). V lost 4 bases to trimming and J lost 6 bases, with 10 bases between them. Looked up from germline, CDR1 is SGHNT and CDR2 is YENEEA. The CDR3 is 13 amino acids. The chain's CDR3 is CASSSRGSNEQFF. The CDR3 DNA reads as TGTGCCAGCAGCTCCAGGGGTAGCAATGAGCAGTTCTTC.

The sample holds one count of this clone. This sequence joins TRBV30 and TRBJ2-1; D is undetermined. Per the germline V gene, CDR1 is GTSNPN and CDR2 is SVGIG (reference sequence). Trimming left V 3 bases short and J 1 base short, with 7 bases between. This CDR3 has 13 amino acids. The DNA for the CDR3 is TGTGCCTGGAGCAGGCAGTCCTACAATGAGCAGTTCTTC. This encodes CAWSRQSYNEQFF.

CDR3 sequence (DNA): TGTGCCTGGAGTGTACCCGGGACAGGCAATCAGCCCCAGCATTTT. Translating gives CAWSVPGTGNQPQHF. V and J are TRBV30 and TRBJ1-5; 7 bases match TRBD1. The CDR3 sequence is 15 residues long. The trim removed 0 bases at V and 2 bases at J, leaving 4 bases unmatched. Germline CDR1 and CDR2: GTSNPN and SVGIG (reference sequence).

The chain carries TRBV14 and TRBJ2-5, with 7 positions matching TRBD2. The CDR3 is made up of 14 amino acids. Germline-derived CDR1 and CDR2 are SGHDN and FVKESK. V shed 1 base and J 9 bases; nucleotides not matched to a gene: 8. The CDR3 region is CASSQARARGAQYF. The CDR3 DNA follows: TGTGCCAGCAGCCAAGCACGGGCTCGGGGGGCCCAGTACTTC.

The rearrangement uses TRBV7-3 and TRBJ2-5; TRBD1 might be the D (6 bases). Germline CDR1 SGHTA, CDR2 FQGTGA. V lost 5 bases and J 7 bases, leaving 23 bases between the germline ends. The CDR3 is made up of 16 amino acids. The CDR3 DNA reads as TGTGCCAGCAGCACCGGGACACCAGATAGCGCAGGGACCCAGTACTTC. This gives the protein CASSTGTPDSAGTQYF.

The chain links TRBV11-2 to TRBJ2-7, with 9 positions matching TRBD2. The CDR3 is made up of 14 amino acids. Germline-derived CDR1 and CDR2 are SGHAT and FQNNGV. Trimming took 4 bases from V and 4 from J; bases not matched to a gene: 5. The CDR3 DNA reads TGTGCCAGCAGCTCCCGAGCGGGGGGTTACGAGCAGTACTTC. Protein sequence: CASSSRAGGYEQYF.

The V gene is TRBV25-1, the J gene TRBJ2-1; 7 nucleotides agree with TRBD2. CDR3 length equals 15 residues. Germline V lookup: CDR1 MGHDK, CDR2 SYGVNS. With V trimmed by 6 bases and J by 0 bases, 5 bases remained unmatched. In nucleotides, the CDR3 is TGTGCCAGCAGCCCGACGGGGGGCTCCTACAATGAGCAGTTCTTC. Translated, it gives CASSPTGGSYNEQFF.

This clone has just one count. The chain links TRBV5-6 to TRBJ2-3, with 11 bases matching TRBD2. J gave up 5 bases and V 0 bases, and 8 bases lay outside the gene matches. The CDR3 totals 17 residues. From germline, CDR1 is SGHDT and CDR2 YYEEEE. The CDR3 sequence is CASSLGPIAGGLDTQYF. Here the CDR3 DNA reads TGTGCCAGCAGCTTGGGCCCAATAGCGGGAGGGTTAGATACGCAGTATTTT.

This chain joins TRBV29-1 and TRBJ2-7; 10 bases line up with TRBD2. Germline V lookup: CDR1 SQVTM, CDR2 ANQGSEA. Germline trimming cut 4 bases from V and 3 bases from J; bases unmatched to any gene: 9. The CDR3 spans 15 residues. The CDR3 protein is CSVVDASGSSYEQYF. The CDR3 nucleotides read TGCAGCGTTGTAGATGCTAGCGGGAGCAGCTACGAGCAGTACTTC.

The CDR3 nucleotides read TGTGCCAGCAGCCAAGGGACTAGCGGGGGGTCAGATACGCAGTATTTT. Its translation is CASSQGTSGGSDTQYF. The rearrangement links TRBV14 to TRBJ2-3, with TRBD2 matching 14 bases. The germline V gene encodes CDR1 SGHDN and CDR2 FVKESK. The J segment lost 4 bases and the V segment lost 1 base, leaving 1 base of the junction unmatched. This CDR3 contains 16 residues.

CDR3 sequence: CASSEGTSGSTDTQYF. The CDR3 nucleotides read TGTGCCAGCAGCGAAGGGACTAGCGGGAGCACAGATACGCAGTATTTT. The chain combines TRBV7-9 with TRBJ2-3; TRBD2 matches at 12 bases. Germline CDR1 reads SEHNR; CDR2 reads FQNEAQ (reference sequence). The trim removed 5 bases at V and 0 bases at J, leaving 3 bases unmatched. CDR3 length equals 16 residues.

In the case of this clone: Distinct nucleotide sequences in the sample also encode this CDR3. This chain connects TRBV6-5 to TRBJ2-7; TRBD2 might be the D (6 bases). The V end was cut by 0 bases, the J end by 3 bases, with 6 bases between. This CDR3 is 13 amino acids long. Germline lookup yields CDR1 MNHEY and CDR2 SVGAGI. The CDR3 is CASSYSTSYEQYF. CDR3 DNA sequence: TGTGCCAGCAGTTACTCGACTAGCTACGAGCAGTACTTC.

CDR3 region: CASNREDRTSGYTF. The CDR3 bases are TGTGCCAGCAACAGAGAAGACAGGACCTCCGGCTACACCTTC. This chain links TRBV7-2 with TRBJ1-2; D may be TRBD1 (6 bases). CDR1 and CDR2 (germline): SGHTA, FQGNSA. Trimming cost V 7 bases and J 8 bases, with 20 bases left between them. The CDR3 contains 14 residues.

The chain uses TRBV10-3 and TRBJ1-3, with D tentatively TRBD1 (5 bases). This CDR3 comprises 14 residues. V was pared by 7 bases and J by 2 bases, with 12 bases between. Per germline, CDR1 ENHRY and CDR2 SYGVKD. In nucleotides, the CDR3 is TGTGCCATCACGGCCGGAGGGGCTGGAAACACCATATATTTT. This translates into CAITAGGAGNTIYF.

This clone was counted between two and nine times. V usage is TRBV29-1 and J usage is TRBJ1-5; the D gene is possibly TRBD1 (6 bases). Trimming removed 5 bases from V and 4 bases from J, with 12 bases in between. Germline loops: CDR1 SQVTM, CDR2 ANQGSEA. The CDR3 consists of 13 residues. CDR3 DNA: TGCAGCGTTTCACAGGGAAGGAATCAGCCCCAGCATTTT. It codes for CSVSQGRNQPQHF.

The V gene is TRBV19, the J gene TRBJ2-1, with D unclear. V shed 2 bases and J shed 5 bases, with 10 bases lying between them. Germline V gene data show CDR1 as LNHDA and CDR2 as SQIVND (reference sequence). The CDR3 is made up of 14 amino acids. CDR3: CASSISASNNEQFF. The CDR3 region has the DNA TGTGCCAGTAGTATATCTGCCAGTAACAATGAGCAGTTCTTC. The full variable domain, in which reference TRBV19 and TRBJ2-1 provide the parts outside the CDR3, is DGGITQSPKYLFRKEGQNVTLSCEQNLNHDAMYWYRQDPGQGLRLIYYSQIVNDFQKGDIAEGYSVSREKKESFPLTVTSAQKNPTAFYLCASSISASNNEQFFGPGTRLTVL.

The chain joins TRBV15 to TRBJ2-5, with 7 bases lining up with TRBD1. Trimming took 0 bases from V and 2 from J; bases not matched to a gene: 3. Germline CDR1 LNHNV, CDR2 YYDKDF (reference sequence). CDR3 length equals 15 residues. The CDR3 DNA sequence: TGTGCCACCAGCAGAGAAGGGGGCTCTCAAGAGACCCAGTACTTC. This translates into CATSREGGSQETQYF.